This T cell receptor beta chain was captured in a study of response to subunit inactivated influenza vaccine. The study, taken as a whole, reports: The authors proposed limited new T cell recruitment per seasonal influenza vaccination.

Points on this clonotype: As yet, its antigen is unknown.

MiXCR was run by TCRdb on the RT-PCR reads, yielding one entry per CDR3 protein. The sample lists almost 600,000 distinct CDR3 sequences, roughly 15% occurring once. The V segment lost 6 bases and the J segment 4 bases; nucleotides outside the gene matches: 9. The CDR3 runs to 15 residues. Germline CDR1 and CDR2: KGHSH and LQKENI. V usage is TRBV18 and J usage is TRBJ2-1; 7 nucleotides line up with TRBD1. The input for sequencing was PBMCs from blood, taken roughly 12 days after vaccination. The sequence came from a man aged 50-59 years who received an inactivated influenza vaccine. CDR3 sequence (DNA): TGTGCCAGCTCGCCCGGGACAGCTACATACAATGAGCAGTTCTTC. It specifies CASSPGTATYNEQFF.